This record looks at one TCR beta chain sequence and its context. Its specificity is unknown. The data derive from a study of CD8 T cells in ankylosing spondylitis. General study results and limits: A motif of under ten highly homologous TCR beta variants was seen as apparently characteristic of ankylosing spondylitis blood. Clones that were linked to disease were CD8+ and were relatively rare in peripheral blood. Matched synovial fluid from ankylosing spondylitis patients was reported to be enriched for disease-linked clones. There were earlier reports of some motif variants in reactive arthritis synovial fluid and blood.

Construction of TCR beta libraries was performed using quantitative 5'-RACE with molecular barcodes. TCRdb used MiXCR to reprocess the 5' RACE reads, holding one entry per CDR3 protein. Of 800,000 to 900,000 distinct CDR3 sequences listed, 10% to 15% are singletons. The sequenced sample was blood, either unsorted or a sorted T cell fraction (not recorded which). This TCR was sampled from a male donor with ankylosing spondylitis.

The CDR3 nucleotides read TGTGCCTTCTGTTTCGACCTCCCCGGAATAGCGGGAGCCTACGGGACCCAGTACTTC. Translated, it gives CAFCFDLPGIAGAYGTQYF. V and J are TRBV12-3 or TRBV12-4 and TRBJ2-5; TRBD2 agrees at 9 bases. The CDR3 has 19 amino acids. V gave up 11 bases and J gave up 7 bases; unmatched junction bases: 29.